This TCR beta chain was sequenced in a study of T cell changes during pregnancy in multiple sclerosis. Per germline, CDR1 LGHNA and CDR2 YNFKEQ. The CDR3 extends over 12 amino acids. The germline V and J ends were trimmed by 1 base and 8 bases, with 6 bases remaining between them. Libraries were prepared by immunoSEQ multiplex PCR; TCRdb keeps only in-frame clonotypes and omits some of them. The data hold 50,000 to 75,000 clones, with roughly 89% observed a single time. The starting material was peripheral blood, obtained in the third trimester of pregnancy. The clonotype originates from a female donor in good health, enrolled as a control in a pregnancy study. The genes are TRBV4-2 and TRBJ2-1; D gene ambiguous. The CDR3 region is CASSQVSYEQFF. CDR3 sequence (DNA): TGTGCCAGCAGCCAAGTATCCTATGAGCAGTTCTTC.